These T cell receptor beta chains were read from a single sample in a study of long-term antiretroviral therapy in people with HIV. Sequencing used immunoSEQ multiplex PCR; TCRdb keeps in-frame clones, though not all of them. The sample lists about 11,000 clones; around 84% were seen once. Material: unsorted PBMCs, obtained 1.2 years after starting antiretroviral therapy. Receptors originate from a man aged 40-55 years with HIV. Both conserved end residues are part of each CDR3. D genes are given only for firm matches. Not all rows give a size; the values are once, few, many and, for expanded clones, a class.

>TRBV19|TRBJ1-5|NA|NA
CASSIRAREFNQPQHF
TGTGCCAGTAGTATCCGGGCCAGGGAGTTCAATCAGCCCCAGCATTTT
>TRBV28|TRBJ1-4|NA|NA
CASSFNAEGEKLFF
TGTGCCAGCAGTTTTAACGCAGAGGGGGAAAAACTGTTTTTT
>TRBV7-2|TRBJ1-5|NA|TRBD1
CASSPSLGQSYQPQHF
TGTGCCAGCAGCCCTAGTTTGGGACAGTCTTATCAGCCCCAGCATTTT
>TRBV10-3|TRBJ1-6|NA|NA
CASRATGNSPLHF
TGTGCCTCACGTGCCACGGGTAATTCACCCCTCCACTTT
>TRBV4-3|TRBJ2-2|NA|NA
CASSQDRTSKTGELFF
TGCGCCAGCAGCCAAGATCGCACTAGCAAAACCGGGGAGCTGTTTTTT
>TRBV7-2|TRBJ2-3|NA|TRBD2
CASSADLAGGVDTQYF
TGTGCCAGCAGCGCAGACCTAGCGGGGGGCGTGGATACGCAGTATTTT
>TRBV14|TRBJ2-1|NA|NA
CASSQEGGTYNEQFF
TGTGCCAGCAGCCAAGAGGGGGGCACGTACAATGAGCAGTTCTTC
>TRBV28|TRBJ2-5|NA|NA
CASSSGETQYF
TGTGCCAGCAGTTCCGGAGAGACCCAGTACTTC
>TRBV4-3|TRBJ2-7|NA|TRBD2
CASSQDRGGYYEQYF
TGCGCCAGCAGCCAAGATCGGGGGGGCTATTACGAGCAGTACTTC
>TRBV6-1|TRBJ2-3|NA|NA
CASSERVADTQYF
TGTGCCAGCAGTGAGAGGGTAGCAGATACGCAGTATTTT
>TRBV6-6|TRBJ1-5|NA|TRBD1
CASSYETGDTQPQHF
TGTGCCAGCAGTTACGAGACAGGGGATACCCAGCCCCAGCATTTT
>TRBV7-6|TRBJ1-4|NA|TRBD1
CASSLRTGASEKLFF
TGTGCCAGCAGCTTAAGGACAGGGGCGTCCGAAAAACTGTTTTTT
>TRBV5-1|TRBJ2-1|NA|NA
CASKEGSSSYNEQFF
TGCGCCAGCAAGGAGGGGAGTAGCTCCTACAATGAGCAGTTCTTC
>TRBV9|TRBJ2-3|NA|TRBD1
CASSVGPGGLTDTQYF
TGTGCCAGCAGCGTAGGGCCAGGGGGCCTTACAGATACGCAGTATTTT
>TRBV2|TRBJ1-6|medium-sized|TRBD1
CASRPDRDSPLHF
TGTGCCAGCAGGCCGGACAGGGATTCACCCCTCCACTTT
>TRBV10-3|TRBJ2-7|NA|NA
CAISESGGFEQYF
TGTGCCATCAGTGAATCCGGGGGTTTCGAGCAGTACTTC
>TRBV7-8|TRBJ1-5|once|TRBD1
CASSGRDRGLQPQHF
TGTGCCAGCAGCGGCCGGGACAGGGGGCTTCAGCCCCAGCATTTT
>TRBV20-1|TRBJ2-1|NA|NA
CSVGDEQFF
TGCAGTGTAGGGGATGAGCAGTTCTTC
>TRBV28|TRBJ2-7|NA|TRBD2
CASSFWRGGNEQYF
TGTGCCAGCAGTTTTTGGCGGGGGGGCAACGAGCAGTACTTC
>TRBV4-3|TRBJ2-7|NA|NA
CASSQDVGSYEQYF
TGCGCCAGCAGCCAAGATGTGGGCTCCTACGAGCAGTACTTC
>TRBV7-5|TRBJ2-3|NA|NA
CARSLCVSGDTDTQYF
TGTGCCAGAAGCTTATGTGTCTCCGGGGACACAGATACGCAGTATTTT
>TRBV7-2|TRBJ2-7|NA|NA
CASSSLGFYEQYF
TGTGCCAGCAGCTCTCTCGGGTTCTACGAGCAGTACTTC
>TRBV29-1|TRBJ2-7|NA|TRBD1
CSVEGGQGGYEQYF
TGCAGCGTTGAAGGGGGACAGGGGGGGTACGAGCAGTACTTC
>TRBV27|TRBJ2-3|NA|NA
CASSLYGTDTQYF
TGTGCCAGCAGTTTATATGGCACAGATACGCAGTATTTT
>TRBV5-5|TRBJ1-4|NA|NA
CASSLPAGTAATNEKLFF
TGTGCCAGCAGCTTGCCCGCCGGGACGGCTGCAACTAATGAAAAACTGTTTTTT
>TRBV6-4|TRBJ1-6|NA|NA
CASSGFDWGNSPLHF
TGTGCCAGCAGCGGGTTTGACTGGGGGAATTCACCCCTCCACTTT
>TRBV9|TRBJ2-5|NA|NA
CASSVGPDETQYF
TGTGCCAGCAGCGTAGGCCCAGATGAGACCCAGTACTTC
>TRBV19|TRBJ2-7|NA|NA
CASSRQGRTYEQYF
TGTGCCAGTAGTCGTCAGGGAAGGACCTACGAGCAGTACTTC
>TRBV14|TRBJ1-1|NA|NA
CASSQTIYLGAFF
TGTGCCAGCAGCCAAACCATTTATCTAGGGGCTTTCTTT
>TRBV7-2|TRBJ1-1|few|NA
CASSFTGMGTEAFF
TGTGCCAGCAGCTTTACAGGGATGGGCACTGAAGCTTTCTTT
>TRBV29-1|TRBJ2-7|once|TRBD2
CSVDRGDYEQYF
TGCAGCGTTGATCGGGGGGACTACGAGCAGTACTTC
>TRBV4-1|TRBJ2-1|NA|NA
CASSRDSMYNEQFF
TGCGCCAGCAGCCGAGACAGTATGTACAATGAGCAGTTCTTC